The rows below give T cell receptor beta chains drawn from one sample of a study of control samples from healthy donors and cancer patients. Data came from immunoSEQ multiplex PCR; TCRdb stores just in-frame clones and leaves some out. The sample holds 75,000 to 100,000 clones, 80% to 90% seen once. The sequenced material came from blood. These receptors all come from a man under 40 in good health. The CDR3 runs from the conserved cysteine through the conserved F or W. D genes are given only for firm matches. Rows may omit the clone size; those that give it use once, few, many or a size class.

d_gene,j_gene,v_gene,abundance,CDR3nt,CDR3aa
TRBD2,TRBJ2-1,TRBV11-3,-,TGTGCCAGCAGCTTAGATTCGCGGGGCGGGGGAAACAATGAGCAGTTCTTC,CASSLDSRGGGNNEQFF
-,TRBJ2-5,TRBV5-4,-,TGTGCCAGCAGGCGAGGTAGCGCTATCGGAGAAGAGACCCAGTACTTC,CASRRGSAIGEETQYF
-,TRBJ2-5,TRBV11-2,-,TGTGCCAGCAGCTGGGCTAGGCAAGAGACCCAGTACTTC,CASSWARQETQYF
-,TRBJ2-2,TRBV29-1,-,TGCAGCGTTGGAATGAGCAGGAACACCGGGGAGCTGTTTTTT,CSVGMSRNTGELFF
-,TRBJ2-1,TRBV6-2/TRBV6-3,-,TGTGCCAGCAGTTACACTATAGGAGGGTATGCGCAGTTCTTC,CASSYTIGGYAQFF
TRBD1,TRBJ1-4,TRBV6-5,-,TGTGCCAGCAGCCAACAGGGGTGGGGTAATGAAAAACTGTTTTTT,CASSQQGWGNEKLFF
-,TRBJ2-3,TRBV7-2,once,TGTGCCAGCAGCTTAATGGCGGGCCAGACAATGGTAGATACGCAGTATTTT,CASSLMAGQTMVDTQYF
-,TRBJ1-5,TRBV25-1,-,TGTGCCAGCAGTCAACTCGGTACTAATCAGCCCCAGCATTTT,CASSQLGTNQPQHF
-,TRBJ1-2,TRBV30,once,TGTGCCTGGAGTGTAGGGGGGGTTAACGACTATGGCTACACCTTC,CAWSVGGVNDYGYTF
TRBD2,TRBJ2-7,TRBV15,once,TGTGCCACCAGCAGACTAGCGGAATCTTACGAGCAGTACTTC,CATSRLAESYEQYF
-,TRBJ2-3,TRBV30,-,TGTGCCTGGAGTGTAAATTCCCCTGGCGATACGCAGTATTTT,CAWSVNSPGDTQYF
-,TRBJ1-1,TRBV3-1/TRBV3-2,-,TGTGCCAGCAGCCAGACTTTTCGGGAGGAAGCTTTCTTT,CASSQTFREEAFF
-,TRBJ2-7,TRBV12-5,-,TGTGCTAGTGGTTTGGATGTGGGGAACGAGCAGTACTTC,CASGLDVGNEQYF
TRBD1,TRBJ1-1,TRBV7-8,-,TGTGCCAGCAGAACCGGGACATTCTCAGGGGGCACTGAAGCTTTCTTT,CASRTGTFSGGTEAFF
-,TRBJ2-5,TRBV7-9,once,TGTGCCAGCAGCTTCACAAGGGAGACCCAGTACTTC,CASSFTRETQYF
-,TRBJ2-7,TRBV19,-,TGTGCCAGTAGTACGAGACAGACCAGCTCCTACGAGCAGTACTTC,CASSTRQTSSYEQYF
TRBD1,TRBJ2-3,TRBV5-1,-,TGCGCCAGCAGCAGTAACAGGGGTGCAGATACGCAGTATTTT,CASSSNRGADTQYF
TRBD2,TRBJ2-7,TRBV18,-,TGTGCCAGCTCATCCAGTATCACTAGCGGGGTCTACGAGCAGTACTTC,CASSSSITSGVYEQYF
-,TRBJ2-5,TRBV24-1,-,TGTGCCACCAGTGACGGCCGGCGGGGAGAGACCCAGTACTTC,CATSDGRRGETQYF
TRBD1,TRBJ2-4,TRBV29-1,-,TGCAGCGTTGACCAGGGGGCTGGCAAAAACATTCAGTACTTC,CSVDQGAGKNIQYF
-,TRBJ1-5,TRBV15,once,TGTGCCACCAGCAGAGATCCAAATTCCGGGGACCCTTATAGCAATCAGCCCCAGCATTTT,CATSRDPNSGDPYSNQPQHF
TRBD2,TRBJ2-1,TRBV3-1/TRBV3-2,-,TGTGCCAGCATCCAGAGCGGGAGGGCCTACAATGAGCAGTTCTTC,CASIQSGRAYNEQFF
-,TRBJ1-3,TRBV12-3/TRBV12-4,-,TGTGCCAGCAGTGGATACTACGGAAACACCATATATTTT,CASSGYYGNTIYF
TRBD1,TRBJ2-7,TRBV28,-,TGTGCCAGCAGTACCCCGGGACAGGGTGCCTACGAGCAGTACTTC,CASSTPGQGAYEQYF
-,TRBJ2-5,TRBV6-1,-,TGTGCCAGCAGTGAAGCCAGGTCCCTAGGGTCCCAGTACTTC,CASSEARSLGSQYF
TRBD2,TRBJ2-2,TRBV27,-,TGTGCCAGCCCCGGTAAGAAGCGGGAGTTTGCCGGGGAGCTGTTTTTT,CASPGKKREFAGELFF
-,TRBJ1-1,TRBV6-5,-,TGTGCCAGCAGTTTGGGGGAAGGGGACACTGAAGCTTTCTTT,CASSLGEGDTEAFF